The 28 T cell receptor beta chains below were found in one sample sequenced in a study of identical twins. TCRdb fed the 5' RACE reads into MiXCR, producing one record per CDR3 protein. The table includes 600,000 to 850,000 distinct CDR3 sequences, about 20% detected once. These data were also filed under a second study, of T cells expressing NK-cell markers.

The sequenced sample consisted of PBMCs. The receptors shown here come from a woman aged 18 to 35 in good health.

This rearrangement joins TRBV20-1 to TRBJ1-2; TRBD1 matches at 9 bases. This CDR3 contains 13 residues. V was pared by 0 bases and J by 7 bases, with 3 bases of the junction left unmatched. The germline V gene has CDR1 DFQATT and CDR2 SNEGSKA (reference sequence). The CDR3 loop reads CSAREGTGIGYTF. The DNA for the CDR3 is TGCAGTGCTAGAGAAGGGACAGGGATTGGCTACACCTTC.

The rearrangement joins TRBV3-1 to TRBJ1-2; the D gene is possibly TRBD1 (6 bases). Germline-derived CDR1 and CDR2 are LGHDT and YNNKEL (reference sequence). V was trimmed by 3 bases and J by 8 bases, leaving 19 bases between them. CDR3 size: 15 residues. This chain's CDR3 is CASSQKGSGARGYTF. The CDR3 nucleotides are TGTGCCAGCAGCCAGAAAGGGTCGGGGGCGCGCGGCTACACCTTC.

CDR3 DNA sequence: TGTGCCAGCATCCGGGACAGGGGCTCTGGGGCCAACGTCCTGACTTTC. Residues: CASIRDRGSGANVLTF. The rearrangement links TRBV2 to TRBJ2-6; the match to TRBD1 covers 10 bases. This CDR3 has 16 amino acids. From germline, CDR1 is SNHLY and CDR2 FYNNEI. Losses at the gene ends were 7 bases for V and 0 bases for J; bases not matched to a gene: 3.

The chain recombines TRBV6-4 with TRBJ2-3, with D uncertain. This CDR3 is 11 amino acids long. V was shortened by 2 bases and J by 11 bases, with 8 bases between the two germline ends. The germline V gene encodes CDR1 MRHNA and CDR2 SNTAGT. CDR3: CASSDEAKQYF. The CDR3, as DNA: TGTGCCAGCAGTGACGAGGCGAAGCAGTATTTT.

The chain carries TRBV5-8 and TRBJ2-6; no clear D. Trimming cost V 2 bases and J 1 base, with 4 bases left between them. The CDR3 is 14 amino acids. CDR1 and CDR2 from the germline V gene are SGHTS and YDEGEE. The CDR3 nucleotides read TGTGCCAGCAGCTTCCAGTCTGGGGCCAACGTCCTGACTTTC. Amino acids: CASSFQSGANVLTF.

The genes are TRBV3-1 and TRBJ1-1, with a weak D call TRBD1 (6 bases). CDR1 LGHDT and CDR2 YNNKEL come from the germline V gene (reference sequence). The CDR3 is 15 amino acids. Trimming cost V 0 bases and J 10 bases, with 18 bases left between them. The CDR3 loop is CASSQDLLAGEGAFF. The CDR3, as DNA: TGTGCCAGCAGCCAAGATCTTTTAGCAGGGGAGGGAGCTTTCTTT.

The gene calls are TRBV7-2 and TRBJ2-7; D tentatively reads TRBD1 or TRBD2 (5 bases each). There are 14 residues in the CDR3. Germline CDR1 SGHTA, CDR2 FQGNSA. V gave up 2 bases and J gave up 3 bases, with 11 bases separating them. CDR3: CASSLLGEYYEQYF. The CDR3 coding sequence is TGTGCCAGCAGCTTATTGGGGGAATACTACGAGCAGTACTTC. The whole variable domain, filled in from reference TRBV7-2 and TRBJ2-7, reads GAGVSQSPSNKVTEKGKDVELRCDPISGHTALYWYRQSLGQGLEFLIYFQGNSAPDKSGLPSDRFSAERTGGSVSTLTIQRTQQEDSAVYLCASSLLGEYYEQYFGPGTRLTVT.

The rearrangement joins TRBV2 to TRBJ2-5, with D uncertain. CDR3 size: 14 residues. The V end lost 2 bases, the J end lost 2 bases, and 9 bases lay between the germline ends. Germline-derived CDR1 and CDR2 are SNHLY and FYNNEI. CDR3 bases: TGTGCCAGCAGTGAAAGTGGGCAGCAAGAGACCCAGTACTTC. It codes for CASSESGQQETQYF.

The sample holds a few counts of this clonotype. The J gene is TRBJ1-3, the V gene TRBV20-1; the D is unclear. V dropped 6 bases and J dropped 4 bases, with 7 bases sitting between them. From germline, CDR1 is DFQATT and CDR2 SNEGSKA (reference sequence). This CDR3 comprises 11 residues. CDR3 coding DNA: TGCAGTGCGGGAGACGGAAACACCATATATTTT. This translates into CSAGDGNTIYF.

The table lists this clonotype with many counts. One end of the junction varies from germline; a read error may be responsible. The chain links TRBV5-1 to TRBJ1-6; 9 bases are shared with TRBD1. The CDR3 loop spans 14 amino acids. Germline assignment: CDR1 SGHRS and CDR2 YFSETQ. CDR3 nucleotides: TGTGCCAGCAGCTTGGGACAGGGAGACTCACCCCTCCACTTT. This sequence encodes CASSLGQGDSPLHF.

The rearrangement links TRBV12-3 or TRBV12-4 to TRBJ1-2, with TRBD1 identical over 10 bases. The CDR3 is made up of 15 amino acids. V shed 4 bases and J 2 bases; nucleotides not matched to a gene: 4. The CDR3 DNA reads TGTGCCAGCAGTTCGCCGGGACAGGGGAACTATGGCTACACCTTC. It translates to CASSSPGQGNYGYTF.

The chain recombines TRBV12-3 or TRBV12-4 with TRBJ2-7; TRBD1 matches 7 bases. V lost 6 bases, J lost 3 bases, and 5 bases stayed unmatched. The CDR3 contains 13 residues. Here the CDR3 DNA reads TGTGCCAGCAGCTGGGACAGATACTACGAGCAGTACTTC. As protein: CASSWDRYYEQYF.

This clonotype has only a few counts. This chain uses TRBV6-1 with TRBJ2-3, with a possible D match to TRBD2 (6 bases). The CDR3 length is 14 residues. Germline CDR1 and CDR2: MNHNS and SASEGT. The ends were cut back, 5 bases at V and 6 bases at J, with 15 bases in the middle. The CDR3 reads CASSSYGGADTQYF. The CDR3 nucleotides read TGTGCCAGCAGTAGTTACGGCGGGGCGGATACGCAGTATTTT.

There are a few counts of this clonotype. This chain connects TRBV12-3 or TRBV12-4 to TRBJ2-1, with 8 positions matching TRBD2. V trimming: 1 base; J trimming: 4 bases; junction bases outside the gene matches: 3. The CDR3 runs 15 residues. The CDR3 DNA is TGTGCCAGCAGTTTAGTAGCGGGGCTATACAATGAGCAGTTCTTC. This translates into CASSLVAGLYNEQFF.

In nucleotides, the CDR3 is TGTGCCAGCAGTCGCCTCCGGGACAGCGCCTACAATGAGCAGTTCTTC. Translation gives CASSRLRDSAYNEQFF. The rearrangement joins TRBV25-1 to TRBJ2-1; 7 positions match TRBD1. Germline assignment: CDR1 MGHDK and CDR2 SYGVNS. The junction had 9 bases not matched to a gene; V was cut back by 5 bases and J by 2 bases. The CDR3 totals 16 residues.

The V gene is TRBV6-1, the J gene TRBJ2-1; 8 nucleotides agree with TRBD2. The CDR3 has 16 residues. Germline V gene sequence: CDR1 MNHNS, CDR2 SASEGT. V lost 4 bases, J lost 0 bases, and 5 bases stayed unmatched. CDR3 in amino acids: CASSGVSGDSYNEQFF. The DNA for the CDR3 is TGTGCCAGCAGTGGAGTTAGCGGGGACTCCTACAATGAGCAGTTCTTC.

This clonotype was found a few times. This chain links TRBV6-2 or TRBV6-3 with TRBJ2-3; D is undetermined. Germline values: CDR1 MNHEY, CDR2 SVGEGT. The V end was cut by 6 bases, the J end by 4 bases, with 8 bases between. The CDR3 loop spans 12 amino acids. The DNA of the CDR3 is TGTGCCAGCAGCCAGCTCTCAGATACGCAGTATTTT. It is translated as CASSQLSDTQYF.

The V call is TRBV9, the J call TRBJ2-1, with D perhaps TRBD1 (5 bases). The germline V gene encodes CDR1 SGDLS and CDR2 YYNGEE. This CDR3 comprises 11 residues. The V gene lost 3 bases and the J gene lost 8 bases, with 6 bases spanning the gap. CDR3 sequence (DNA): TGTGCCAGCAGCGCAGGGTATGAGCAGTTCTTC. This translates into CASSAGYEQFF. Using reference TRBV9 and TRBJ2-1 for the parts outside the CDR3, the full variable domain is DSGVTQTPKHLITATGQRVTLRCSPRSGDLSVYWYQQSLDQGLQFLIQYYNGEERAKGNILERFSAQQFPDLHSELNLSSLELGDSALYFCASSAGYEQFFGPGTRLTVL.

This clonotype was detected only once. The rearrangement links TRBV30 to TRBJ2-6; D call uncertain. V lost 1 base and J 5 bases, leaving 0 bases between the germline ends. The germline gives CDR1 GTSNPN, CDR2 SVGIG (reference sequence). CDR3 length: 11 residues. In nucleotides, the CDR3 is TGTGCCTGGAGTGGGGCCAACGTCCTGACTTTC. Its translation is CAWSGANVLTF.

This chain connects TRBV10-2 to TRBJ2-3; TRBD2 agrees at 9 bases. Germline loops: CDR1 WSHSY, CDR2 SAAADI. V was clipped by 7 bases and J by 4 bases; unmatched bases: 6. The CDR3 has 14 residues. This CDR3 reads CASKIAGVSDTQYF. DNA of the CDR3: TGCGCCAGCAAGATAGCGGGAGTCTCAGATACGCAGTATTTT.

V and J are TRBV28 and TRBJ2-7, with D maybe TRBD1 (6 bases). Per the germline V gene, CDR1 is MDHEN and CDR2 is SYDVKM. The CDR3 runs to 18 residues. With 4 bases removed from V and 0 bases from J, the gap between germline ends came to 22 bases. The CDR3 DNA follows: TGTGCCAGCAGTTCGCCTAAGTACAGGGCCTCAAGCTCCTACGAGCAGTACTTC. As protein: CASSSPKYRASSSYEQYF.

This sequence joins TRBV9 and TRBJ2-4; 10 nucleotides line up with TRBD1. The trim removed 0 bases at V and 12 bases at J, leaving 6 bases unmatched. CDR3 length: 14 residues. CDR1 is SGDLS and CDR2 is YYNGEE in the germline V gene. This CDR3 is CASSVVRTGGRQYF. In DNA form, the CDR3 reads TGTGCCAGCAGCGTAGTGCGGACAGGGGGACGTCAGTACTTC.

The chain employs TRBV27 and TRBJ1-6; D is ambiguous. Germline V CDR1 and CDR2: MNHEY, SMNVEV (reference sequence). The CDR3 totals 14 residues. Trimming left V 7 bases short and J 13 bases short, with 20 bases between. For the CDR3, the DNA is TGTGCCAGCAAATTATGGGAAGCCGACTCGCCCCTCCACTTT. It yields the protein CASKLWEADSPLHF.

This sequence joins TRBV7-9 and TRBJ2-6, with D maybe TRBD1 (6 bases). V dropped 5 bases and J dropped 3 bases, with 17 bases sitting between them. The CDR3 totals 17 residues. CDR1 is SEHNR and CDR2 is FQNEAQ in the germline V gene (reference sequence). The CDR3 nucleotides read TGTGCCAGCAGCCCTGGACAGATCGGCTATGGGGCCAACGTCCTGACTTTC. This encodes CASSPGQIGYGANVLTF.

The V and J genes are TRBV7-9 and TRBJ2-1, with TRBD1 matching over 11 bases. Losses at the gene ends were 2 bases for V and 9 bases for J; bases not matched to a gene: 6. CDR1 and CDR2 (germline): SEHNR, FQNEAQ (reference sequence). This CDR3 is 15 amino acids long. The CDR3 loop reads CASSLRTGGQGEQFF. For the CDR3, the DNA is TGTGCCAGCAGCTTACGGACAGGGGGCCAGGGTGAGCAGTTCTTC.

The sample holds many counts of this clonotype. This chain links TRBV20-1 with TRBJ2-7; D gene unclear. V was shortened by 5 bases and J by 2 bases, with 16 bases between the two germline ends. Germline V gene sequence: CDR1 DFQATT, CDR2 SNEGSKA (reference sequence). The CDR3 spans 14 residues. CDR3 region: CSAPGSFGTYEQYF. CDR3 DNA: TGCAGTGCTCCAGGTTCCTTCGGAACCTACGAGCAGTACTTC.

The gene calls are TRBV12-3 or TRBV12-4 and TRBJ2-7; perhaps D is TRBD1 or TRBD2 (6 bases each). V dropped 4 bases and J dropped 2 bases, with 12 bases sitting between them. The CDR3 has 14 amino acids. CDR3 bases: TGTGCCAGCAGTTGGAGGGGGTCCACCTACGAGCAGTACTTC. Its translation: CASSWRGSTYEQYF.

For the CDR3, the DNA is TGTGCCAGCAGTTTAGTTAGCTTTGCCGGGATTGAGCAGTTCTTC. It translates to CASSLVSFAGIEQFF. The rearrangement uses TRBV12-3 or TRBV12-4 and TRBJ2-1, with a possible D match to TRBD2 (5 bases). The CDR3 is 15 amino acids. Trimming took off 1 base at V and 9 bases at J, with 16 bases between the two ends.